Listed here is a single T cell receptor beta chain. The likely explanation is a read error, given a far larger clone one base away. This entry comes from a study of T cells in Graves' hyperthyroidism and ophthalmopathy. Study in general: Initial diagnosis, before any treatment, was when peripheral blood was collected.

Regions amplified from RNA transcripts were the TCR beta CDR3 regions. Using the HTBI primer set, a first-round RT-PCR was run on the TCR CDR3. TCRdb itself ran the multiplex PCR reads through MiXCR, one entry per CDR3 protein. The table records about 840,000 distinct CDR3 sequences, over 35% of them present only once. Germline V gene data show CDR1 as SGHTA and CDR2 as FQGNSA. This CDR3 comprises 12 residues. The diagnoses drew upon clinical symptoms, serum thyroxine and TRAb, thyroid ultrasound and orbital computed tomography. The clonotype comes from a man aged 18 to 35 with Graves' hyperthyroidism. The V call is TRBV7-2, the J call TRBJ1-1; D uncertain. The sequencing sample was made of blood. Here the CDR3 DNA reads TGTGGCAGCAGTCCCGGACGGACTGAAGCTTTCTTT. It yields the protein CGSSPGRTEAFF.